This T cell receptor (beta chain) was documented in a study of human T cells and chemical hapten exposure. Study at large: The cohort included alopecia areata under or over 50% scalp, totalis and universalis.

V was clipped by 2 bases and J by 2 bases, with 9 bases between them. Germline V gives CDR1 MNHEY, CDR2 SVGEGT. The CDR3 loop spans 14 amino acids. Time point indicated: patch test 1, 2 weeks after DPC sensitization. The treatment is: therapeutic diphenylcyclopropenone sensitization with weekly scalp DPC. Donors, patients with alopecia ranging from 18 to 70 years old and judged suitable for DPC, provided samples. Each CDR3 protein gets one entry after TCRdb re-called the RACE reads with MiXCR. Altogether more than 80,000 distinct CDR3 sequences are present, roughly 7.1% being singletons, with the ten largest covering about 1.4%. This clonotype was recorded at least ten times.

The TCR comes from a woman in her 30s with alopecia areata. Some clones in this sample may be carry-over from other donors' samples. The gene calls are TRBV6-2 or TRBV6-3 and TRBJ2-5; a possible D gene is TRBD1 (5 bases). The material was whole blood, obtained in connection with sensitization to the hapten diphenylcyclopropenone (DPC). The CDR3 loop is CASSYRTLQETQYF. In DNA, the CDR3 is TGTGCCAGCAGTTACAGGACACTGCAAGAGACCCAGTACTTC.